This TCR beta chain was recovered during a study of shared clonotypes between healthy human individuals. Method: immunoSEQ multiplex PCR; TCRdb's copy keeps in-frame clones and lacks some. The repertoire holds roughly 680,000 clones, with roughly 72% as singletons. The table lists this clone with a few counts. The antigen remains undetermined. The CDR3 covers 14 residues. Trimming cost V 6 bases and J 4 bases, with 15 bases left between them. The germline V gene encodes CDR1 SGHDN and CDR2 FVKESK. The study's findings and limits: The study drew on few donors, limiting represented genetic and exposure-history diversity. Naive subsets tended to show greater estimated richness than memory subsets.

The receptor was derived from a woman in her twenties or thirties in good health. Sequencing used memory CD4+ T cells sorted from blood. As to subset: CD45RA-negative fraction. The chain employs TRBV14 and TRBJ1-1; no definite D call. The CDR3 DNA is TGTGCCAGCAGACCCACCCTAGAAGGCACTGAAGCTTTCTTT. The encoded protein is CASRPTLEGTEAFF.